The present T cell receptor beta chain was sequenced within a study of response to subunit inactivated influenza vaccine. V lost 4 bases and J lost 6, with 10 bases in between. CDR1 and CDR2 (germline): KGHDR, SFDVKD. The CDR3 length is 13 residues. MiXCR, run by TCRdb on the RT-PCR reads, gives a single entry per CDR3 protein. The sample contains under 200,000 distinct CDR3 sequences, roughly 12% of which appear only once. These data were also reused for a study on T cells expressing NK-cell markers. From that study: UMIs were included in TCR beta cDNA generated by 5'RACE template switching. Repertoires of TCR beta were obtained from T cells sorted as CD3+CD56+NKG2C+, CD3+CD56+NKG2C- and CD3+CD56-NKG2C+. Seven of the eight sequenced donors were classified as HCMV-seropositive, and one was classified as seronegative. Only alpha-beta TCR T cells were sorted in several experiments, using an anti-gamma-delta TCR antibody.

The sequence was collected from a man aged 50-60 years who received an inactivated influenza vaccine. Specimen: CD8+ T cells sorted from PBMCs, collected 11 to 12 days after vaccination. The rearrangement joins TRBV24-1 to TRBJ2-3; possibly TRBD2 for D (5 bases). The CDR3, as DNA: TGTGCCACCAGTGAACCACTAGAGGATACGCAGTATTTT. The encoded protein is CATSEPLEDTQYF.